Listed below are T cell receptor beta chains from one sample, sequenced in a study of CXCR3-negative and CXCR3-positive naive CD8 T cells. Following a re-call of the 5' RACE reads, TCRdb has one entry per CDR3 protein and lacks DNA. The clone table shows about 98,000 distinct CDR3 sequences, with the ten largest holding about 1%. The specimen was naive CXCR3+ CD8+ T cells from blood. The receptors stem from a human donor in good health. Some clones in this sample may be carry-over from other donors' samples. The CDR3 runs from the conserved cysteine through the conserved F or W. Each record gives: V gene, J gene, CDR3 protein.

v_call: TRBV29-1; j_call: TRBJ1-1; cdr3_aa: CSARGSGGTEAFF
v_call: TRBV7-2; j_call: TRBJ2-5; cdr3_aa: CASSLVAGVQETQYF
v_call: TRBV12-5; j_call: TRBJ2-1; cdr3_aa: CASGIYNEQFF
v_call: TRBV7-2; j_call: TRBJ1-4; cdr3_aa: CASSLGEEKLFF
v_call: TRBV7-9; j_call: TRBJ2-5; cdr3_aa: CASSLRGNQETQYF
v_call: TRBV6-5; j_call: TRBJ2-1; cdr3_aa: CASSLTSGGAAYNEQFF
v_call: TRBV7-9; j_call: TRBJ2-2; cdr3_aa: CASSYPEFRADTGELFF
v_call: TRBV12-3/TRBV12-4; j_call: TRBJ1-1; cdr3_aa: CAASGEGDTEAFF
v_call: TRBV5-1; j_call: TRBJ2-1; cdr3_aa: CASSLDDWSSGGHNEQFF
v_call: TRBV14; j_call: TRBJ2-2; cdr3_aa: CASSHGGNTGELFF
v_call: TRBV27; j_call: TRBJ1-5; cdr3_aa: CASSLLGVRDYNQPQHF
v_call: TRBV5-1; j_call: TRBJ2-5; cdr3_aa: CASSPGWAGEETQYF
v_call: TRBV5-5; j_call: TRBJ2-7; cdr3_aa: CASSLVQGTSYEQYF
v_call: TRBV7-2; j_call: TRBJ2-7; cdr3_aa: CASSPPSGSVAGPGQYF
v_call: TRBV7-9; j_call: TRBJ2-7; cdr3_aa: CASREGFTVEQYF
v_call: TRBV9; j_call: TRBJ1-2; cdr3_aa: CASTLSPDGRSRGYTF
v_call: TRBV7-3; j_call: TRBJ2-2; cdr3_aa: CASSSGLAGGTGELFF
v_call: TRBV4-3; j_call: TRBJ2-7; cdr3_aa: CASSQGWAGSSYEQYF
v_call: TRBV12-3/TRBV12-4; j_call: TRBJ1-1; cdr3_aa: CASSLALRAFF
v_call: TRBV7-2; j_call: TRBJ2-7; cdr3_aa: CASSSPGTEPRYF
v_call: TRBV6-2/TRBV6-3; j_call: TRBJ2-7; cdr3_aa: CASSSRQVDEQYF
v_call: TRBV30; j_call: TRBJ2-7; cdr3_aa: CAWSELQGAANEQYF
v_call: TRBV29-1; j_call: TRBJ2-1; cdr3_aa: CSVPLPGLAGYNEQFF
v_call: TRBV28; j_call: TRBJ2-1; cdr3_aa: CASSFLAGGLNEQFF
v_call: TRBV7-9; j_call: TRBJ1-1; cdr3_aa: CASSPGGWTEAFF
v_call: TRBV12-3/TRBV12-4; j_call: TRBJ2-3; cdr3_aa: CASSPEGAASTDTQYF
v_call: TRBV21-1; j_call: TRBJ1-2; cdr3_aa: CASSKAADTAYGYTF
v_call: TRBV6-5; j_call: TRBJ2-7; cdr3_aa: CASSPGTGYSYEQYF
v_call: TRBV28; j_call: TRBJ2-7; cdr3_aa: CASRYPGLSSYEQYF
v_call: TRBV20-1; j_call: TRBJ1-1; cdr3_aa: CSARAAPRRDEAFF